This T cell receptor (beta chain) originates from a study of T cell responses to AZD1222 COVID-19 vaccine. Study conclusions and caveats: Baseline seropositives among AZD1222 recipients totaled only six.

Germline lookup yields CDR1 MNHEY and CDR2 SVGEGT. CDR3 length: 13 amino acids. Trimming took 2 bases from V and 8 from J, leaving 12 bases between them. Data came from immunoSEQ multiplex PCR; TCRdb stores just in-frame clones and leaves some out. The sample has about 85,000 clones, 80% to 90% seen once. Concerning this clone itself: Its antigen is unknown.

The receptor was derived from an adult in good health. The genes are TRBV6-2 or TRBV6-3 and TRBJ1-2; no reliable D call. The source material was peripheral blood, sampled on day 0 of AZD1222 vaccination. CDR3 sequence reads: CASSYEGGKGYTF. CDR3 DNA: TGTGCCAGCAGTTACGAGGGAGGTAAAGGCTACACCTTC.